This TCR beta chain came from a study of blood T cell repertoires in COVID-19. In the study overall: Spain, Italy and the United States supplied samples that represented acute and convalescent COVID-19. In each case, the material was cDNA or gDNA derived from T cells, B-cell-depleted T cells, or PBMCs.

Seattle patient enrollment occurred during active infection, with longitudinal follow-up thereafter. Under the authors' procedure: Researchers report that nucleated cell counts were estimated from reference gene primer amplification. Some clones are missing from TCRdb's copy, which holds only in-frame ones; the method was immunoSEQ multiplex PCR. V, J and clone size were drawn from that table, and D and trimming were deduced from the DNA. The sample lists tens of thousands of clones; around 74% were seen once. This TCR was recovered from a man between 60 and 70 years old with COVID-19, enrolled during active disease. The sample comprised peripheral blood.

The CDR3 DNA sequence: TGTGCCATCAGTGAGACGAGCGGGAGTGTCGAGCAGTACTTC. Protein product: CAISETSGSVEQYF. The chain joins TRBV10-3 to TRBJ2-7; 8 bases line up with TRBD2. The V gene end was trimmed by 2 bases and the J gene end by 6 bases; junction bases not matched to a gene: 6. CDR1 and CDR2 (germline): ENHRY, SYGVKD. The CDR3 consists of 14 residues.